These T cell receptor beta chains were read from a single sample in a study of blood T cell repertoires in COVID-19. Clones were read by immunoSEQ multiplex PCR, and TCRdb kept only the in-frame ones, dropping some. Seen here are about 57,000 clones, about four fifths observed once, and the top ten hold around 21%. Sequenced sample: peripheral blood. The receptors stem from an older woman with acute or convalescent COVID-19. CDR3s include the opening cysteine and the closing phenylalanine or tryptophan. D genes are given only for firm matches. Expanded clones are given a class, and other clones once, few, many or no size at all.

V gene	D gene	clone size	J gene	CDR3 protein	CDR3 DNA
TRBV11-2	-	-	TRBJ1-3	CASSLYREGGNTIYF	TGTGCCAGCAGCTTATACAGGGAAGGAGGAAACACCATATATTTT
TRBV11-2	TRBD2	-	TRBJ2-1	CASSLDPGRVEQFF	TGTGCCAGCAGCTTAGATCCAGGGAGGGTTGAGCAGTTCTTC
TRBV14	TRBD1	-	TRBJ1-2	CASRATGHYGYTF	TGTGCCAGCAGGGCGACAGGGCACTATGGCTACACCTTC
TRBV7-9	-	-	TRBJ1-4	CASGGWAREKLFF	TGTGCCAGCGGCGGGTGGGCGCGTGAAAAACTGTTTTTT
TRBV7-9	TRBD1	-	TRBJ1-1	CASSSGQGAGEAFF	TGTGCCAGCAGCTCAGGACAGGGTGCAGGTGAAGCTTTCTTT
TRBV7-9	TRBD1	few	TRBJ2-7	CASSPTIWDRASSYEQYF	TGTGCCAGCAGCCCAACGATTTGGGACAGGGCTTCCTCCTACGAGCAGTACTTC
TRBV7-8	TRBD1	-	TRBJ1-2	CASSARDSSGYTF	TGTGCCAGCAGCGCCCGGGACAGTTCTGGCTACACCTTC
TRBV9	-	-	TRBJ1-4	CASSESQDEKLFF	TGTGCCAGCAGCGAGTCACAGGATGAAAAACTGTTTTTT
TRBV6-5	-	-	TRBJ1-1	CASRAGRWGTEAFF	TGTGCCAGCAGGGCCGGGAGGTGGGGGACTGAAGCTTTCTTT
TRBV30	TRBD1	few	TRBJ2-7	CAWSAGTGRREQYF	TGTGCCTGGAGCGCCGGGACAGGGAGGCGTGAGCAGTACTTC
TRBV6-1	TRBD1	-	TRBJ1-2	CASSWTGDSGYTF	TGTGCCAGCAGTTGGACAGGGGATAGTGGCTACACCTTC
TRBV30	-	-	TRBJ1-1	CAWSRSTAPNTEAFF	TGTGCCTGGAGTAGATCGACAGCCCCCAACACTGAAGCTTTCTTT
TRBV11-2	-	-	TRBJ1-5	CASSEPGEPQHF	TGTGCCAGCAGCGAGCCGGGGGAGCCCCAGCATTTT
TRBV15	TRBD2	once	TRBJ2-3	CATSPLAGIGTDTQYF	TGTGCCACCAGCCCCCTAGCGGGAATTGGCACAGATACGCAGTATTTT
TRBV27	-	once	TRBJ1-2	CASRSIGLYTF	TGTGCCAGCAGGTCAATTGGCCTCTACACCTTC
TRBV2	-	-	TRBJ2-7	CAKRASESYEQYF	TGTGCCAAAAGGGCTAGCGAGTCCTACGAGCAGTACTTC
TRBV7-2	-	-	TRBJ2-1	CASSLVASNEQFF	TGTGCCAGCAGCTTAGTAGCTAGCAATGAGCAGTTCTTC
TRBV9	-	-	TRBJ2-3	CASSSTKALTDTQYF	TGTGCCAGCAGCTCCACTAAAGCTCTTACAGATACGCAGTATTTT
TRBV7-9	TRBD1	-	TRBJ1-6	CASSLRDRYSPLHF	TGTGCCAGCAGCTTACGGGACAGGTATTCACCCCTCCACTTT
TRBV4-3	-	-	TRBJ1-1	CAASLQQNTEAFF	TGCGCCGCCTCCTTACAGCAGAACACTGAAGCTTTCTTT
TRBV2	-	-	TRBJ2-2	CASKVPGNTNTGELFF	TGTGCCAGCAAAGTCCCTGGCAACACGAACACCGGGGAGCTGTTTTTT
TRBV6-5	TRBD1	-	TRBJ2-1	CASKATGSDNGQFF	TGTGCCAGCAAAGCGACAGGGTCGGACAATGGGCAGTTCTTC
TRBV3-1/TRBV3-2	-	-	TRBJ2-7	CASSQVRGEQYF	TGTGCCAGCAGCCAAGTACGGGGCGAGCAGTACTTC
TRBV7-3	TRBD1	-	TRBJ2-7	CASSPTGGAYEQYF	TGTGCCAGCAGCCCAACAGGGGGCGCCTACGAGCAGTACTTC
TRBV6-2/TRBV6-3	-	few	TRBJ1-1	CASSLGETTEAFF	TGTGCCAGCAGTCTAGGGGAAACGACTGAAGCTTTCTTT
TRBV19	TRBD1	-	TRBJ1-5	CATAVRPTGEYQPQHF	TGTGCCACTGCAGTGAGGCCGACAGGGGAATATCAGCCCCAGCATTTT
TRBV9	-	-	TRBJ2-1	CASSPQGHEQFF	TGTGCCAGCAGCCCCCAGGGGCATGAGCAGTTCTTC
TRBV5-4	-	-	TRBJ1-4	CASSLGGATNEKLFF	TGTGCCAGCAGCTTGGGCGGAGCAACTAATGAAAAACTGTTTTTT
TRBV7-9	-	-	TRBJ1-6	CASSGGGSSYNSPLHF	TGTGCCAGCAGTGGGGGGGGAAGCTCCTATAATTCACCCCTCCACTTT
TRBV29-1	-	-	TRBJ2-4	CSVGLQDIQYF	TGCAGCGTCGGACTGCAAGACATTCAGTACTTC
TRBV19	TRBD1	few	TRBJ1-5	CASSIIGTGATSNQPQHF	TGTGCCAGTAGTATTATCGGGACAGGGGCAACTAGCAATCAGCCCCAGCATTTT
TRBV5-1	-	-	TRBJ2-2	CASSLFEPGELFF	TGCGCCAGCAGCTTGTTTGAGCCAGGGGAGCTGTTTTTT
TRBV15	TRBD2	-	TRBJ2-3	CATSRGPGLAPADTQYF	TGTGCCACCAGCAGAGGACCGGGACTAGCCCCCGCTGATACGCAGTATTTT
TRBV4-1	-	-	TRBJ1-4	CASSQDISDREKLFF	TGCGCCAGCAGCCAAGATATCTCAGACAGAGAAAAACTGTTTTTT
TRBV7-8	-	-	TRBJ2-1	CASSMSGTPSGNEQFF	TGTGCCAGCAGCATGTCCGGGACTCCCTCGGGGAATGAGCAGTTCTTC
TRBV10-3	-	-	TRBJ1-1	CAISELTAERGEAFF	TGTGCCATCAGTGAGCTAACTGCCGAAAGGGGTGAAGCTTTCTTT
TRBV2	-	-	TRBJ2-4	CASSDSGLVKNIQYF	TGTGCCAGCAGTGACTCAGGGTTAGTCAAAAACATTCAGTACTTC
TRBV10-3	-	-	TRBJ1-6	CAISAQDSPLHF	TGTGCCATCAGTGCACAGGATTCACCCCTCCACTTT
TRBV5-6	-	-	TRBJ1-3	CASSPPVVQGGNTIYF	TGTGCCAGCAGCCCTCCGGTCGTGCAGGGTGGAAACACCATATATTTT
TRBV27	TRBD1	-	TRBJ2-2	CASSKTGAWTGELFF	TGTGCCAGCAGTAAGACAGGGGCCTGGACCGGGGAGCTGTTTTTT
TRBV7-2	TRBD1	-	TRBJ2-2	CASSLGGQGNTGELFF	TGTGCCAGCAGCCTGGGGGGACAGGGAAACACCGGGGAGCTGTTTTTT
TRBV5-5	TRBD2	-	TRBJ2-7	CASSGRGGPFSYEQYF	TGTGCCAGCAGCGGCCGGGGAGGGCCCTTCTCCTACGAGCAGTACTTC